Listed below are T cell receptor beta chains from one sample, sequenced in a study of CD8 T cells in ankylosing spondylitis. TCRdb used MiXCR to reprocess the 5' RACE reads, holding one entry per CDR3 protein. The sample yields approximately 150,000 distinct CDR3 sequences, around a tenth seen once. Material: blood, either unsorted or a sorted T cell fraction (not recorded which). The source is a female donor with ankylosing spondylitis or in good health (not recorded which). Both conserved end residues are part of each CDR3. The D gene is left open where the match is weak. The size of a clone is reported for some rows only, either as once, few or many, or as a class for expanded clones.

J gene: TRBJ1-1
V gene: TRBV29-1
D gene: .
clone size: many
CDR3 DNA: TGCAGCGCATGGGTCATGGGGGGCACTGAAGCTTTCTTT
CDR3 protein: CSAWVMGGTEAFF

J gene: TRBJ2-3
V gene: TRBV4-1
D gene: TRBD2
clone size: .
CDR3 DNA: TGCGCCAGCAGCCAAGGGCCCGGGAGGGCCGATACGCAGTATTTT
CDR3 protein: CASSQGPGRADTQYF

J gene: TRBJ2-7
V gene: TRBV27
D gene: TRBD1
clone size: .
CDR3 DNA: TGTGCCAGCACTTCGGACAGGCCAACCTACGAGCAGTACTTC
CDR3 protein: CASTSDRPTYEQYF

J gene: TRBJ2-7
V gene: TRBV27
D gene: .
clone size: few
CDR3 DNA: TGTGCCAGCAGTGAACTACCAGCCTACGAGCAGTACTTC
CDR3 protein: CASSELPAYEQYF

J gene: TRBJ1-5
V gene: TRBV27
D gene: .
clone size: .
CDR3 DNA: TGTGCCAGCAGTTTAGCAGTTGGTCAGCCCCAGCATTTT
CDR3 protein: CASSLAVGQPQHF

J gene: TRBJ2-2
V gene: TRBV29-1
D gene: .
clone size: few
CDR3 DNA: TGCAGCGTCTTGGGGAACACCGGGGAGCTGTTTTTT
CDR3 protein: CSVLGNTGELFF

J gene: TRBJ1-1
V gene: TRBV4-1
D gene: .
clone size: many
CDR3 DNA: TGCGCCAGCAGCCAAGCTGAGTACGTGGACGGAAGGGGAGCTTTCTTT
CDR3 protein: CASSQAEYVDGRGAFF

J gene: TRBJ2-7
V gene: TRBV28
D gene: TRBD1
clone size: .
CDR3 DNA: TGTGCCAGCAGTTGGTCAGGGGGCTACGAGCAGTACTTC
CDR3 protein: CASSWSGGYEQYF

J gene: TRBJ2-7
V gene: TRBV19
D gene: .
clone size: few
CDR3 DNA: TGTGCCAGTGGGGACGGCCCCTACGAGCAGTACTTC
CDR3 protein: CASGDGPYEQYF

J gene: TRBJ1-4
V gene: TRBV20-1
D gene: TRBD1
clone size: few
CDR3 DNA: TGCAGTGCTATCCTATTGACAGGGCCCAATGAAAAACTGTTTTTT
CDR3 protein: CSAILLTGPNEKLFF

J gene: TRBJ1-2
V gene: TRBV7-3
D gene: TRBD1
clone size: few
CDR3 DNA: TGTGCCAGCAGCCCGACAGGGGGCGGGGATGGCTACACCTTC
CDR3 protein: CASSPTGGGDGYTF

J gene: TRBJ1-5
V gene: TRBV7-8
D gene: .
clone size: many
CDR3 DNA: TGTGCCAGCAGCTTGGGGGCAATGGGGCTTTCAAGTCAGCCCCAGCATTTT
CDR3 protein: CASSLGAMGLSSQPQHF

J gene: TRBJ2-3
V gene: TRBV12-3/TRBV12-4
D gene: .
clone size: many
CDR3 DNA: TGTGCCAGCAGTTTGAGTCCGGGCACAGATACGCAGTATTTT
CDR3 protein: CASSLSPGTDTQYF

J gene: TRBJ2-1
V gene: TRBV12-3/TRBV12-4
D gene: TRBD2
clone size: .
CDR3 DNA: TGTGCCAGCAGTCAGCTAGCGGGAGGGACGAGTGAGCAGTTCTTC
CDR3 protein: CASSQLAGGTSEQFF

J gene: TRBJ2-2
V gene: TRBV19
D gene: .
clone size: few
CDR3 DNA: TGTGCCAGTAGTATGGTGTACAGTAACACCGGGGAGCTGTTTTTT
CDR3 protein: CASSMVYSNTGELFF

J gene: TRBJ2-1
V gene: TRBV12-3/TRBV12-4
D gene: TRBD2
clone size: .
CDR3 DNA: TGTGCCAGCAGTGGGGGGACTAGCGGGAGTAATGAGCAGTTCTTC
CDR3 protein: CASSGGTSGSNEQFF

J gene: TRBJ2-5
V gene: TRBV9
D gene: TRBD1
clone size: .
CDR3 DNA: TGTGCCAGCAGCGCCCTAGGACAGGGGACGGAAGAGACCCAGTACTTC
CDR3 protein: CASSALGQGTEETQYF

J gene: TRBJ1-1
V gene: TRBV4-3
D gene: TRBD1
clone size: few
CDR3 DNA: TGCGCCAGCAGCCAAGATCAGAGGGGGCCTACTGAAGCTTTCTTT
CDR3 protein: CASSQDQRGPTEAFF

J gene: TRBJ1-5
V gene: TRBV2
D gene: .
clone size: few
CDR3 DNA: TGTGCCAGCAAGGTGGGGGGGGGTCAGCCCCAGCATTTT
CDR3 protein: CASKVGGGQPQHF

J gene: TRBJ1-4
V gene: TRBV29-1
D gene: .
clone size: few
CDR3 DNA: TGCAGCGTTGAAACGGATGAAAAACTGTTTTTT
CDR3 protein: CSVETDEKLFF

J gene: TRBJ2-6
V gene: TRBV29-1
D gene: .
clone size: many
CDR3 DNA: TGCAGCGTTGAATCCGCGGACTCTGGGGCCAACGTCCTGACTTTC
CDR3 protein: CSVESADSGANVLTF

J gene: TRBJ2-3
V gene: TRBV6-5
D gene: .
clone size: .
CDR3 DNA: TGTGCCAGCAGTTCCCAGCGGCCTGGCACAGATACGCAGTATTTT
CDR3 protein: CASSSQRPGTDTQYF

J gene: TRBJ2-1
V gene: TRBV20-1
D gene: TRBD2
clone size: few
CDR3 DNA: TGCAGTGCTTCGCCGACTAGCGGGATACTTTACAATGAGCAGTTCTTC
CDR3 protein: CSASPTSGILYNEQFF

J gene: TRBJ1-2
V gene: TRBV14
D gene: .
clone size: few
CDR3 DNA: TGTGCCAGCAGCCATCCATTAAAGGCAGGGAACTATGGCTACACCTTC
CDR3 protein: CASSHPLKAGNYGYTF

J gene: TRBJ2-1
V gene: TRBV20-1
D gene: TRBD2
clone size: few
CDR3 DNA: TGCAGTGCTAGAGATACTAGCGGGAGCTCCTACAATGAGCAGTTCTTC
CDR3 protein: CSARDTSGSSYNEQFF

J gene: TRBJ2-7
V gene: TRBV7-2
D gene: TRBD2
clone size: few
CDR3 DNA: TGTGCCAGCAGCTTAGCGGCTAGCGGGAGCGGCTCCTACGAGCAGTACTTC
CDR3 protein: CASSLAASGSGSYEQYF

J gene: TRBJ2-3
V gene: TRBV2
D gene: TRBD2
clone size: .
CDR3 DNA: TGTGCCAGCGAAGTCTCACGACTAGCGGCCCTCACAGATACGCAGTATTTT
CDR3 protein: CASEVSRLAALTDTQYF

J gene: TRBJ2-2
V gene: TRBV6-1
D gene: TRBD1
clone size: .
CDR3 DNA: TGTGCCAGCAACCCTTCAGGGGGCACCGGGGAGCTGTTTTTT
CDR3 protein: CASNPSGGTGELFF

J gene: TRBJ2-7
V gene: TRBV21-1
D gene: .
clone size: few
CDR3 DNA: TGTGCCAGCAGCAACAGGGGTGTAGCCTTAACCTACGAGCAGTACTTC
CDR3 protein: CASSNRGVALTYEQYF

J gene: TRBJ2-1
V gene: TRBV4-3
D gene: TRBD2
clone size: .
CDR3 DNA: TGCGCCAGCAGCCGGATTAGCGGGGATGAGCAGTTCTTC
CDR3 protein: CASSRISGDEQFF

J gene: TRBJ1-6
V gene: TRBV28
D gene: .
clone size: .
CDR3 DNA: TGTGCCAGCAGGAGAGTTAATTCACCCCTCCACTTT
CDR3 protein: CASRRVNSPLHF

J gene: TRBJ1-1
V gene: TRBV30
D gene: .
clone size: .
CDR3 DNA: TGTGCCTGGAGTGTAGGTCCGAACACTGAAGCTTTCTTT
CDR3 protein: CAWSVGPNTEAFF

J gene: TRBJ2-5
V gene: TRBV24-1
D gene: .
clone size: few
CDR3 DNA: TGTGCCACCAGTGATGCCGACTCCAACCAAGAGACCCAGTACTTC
CDR3 protein: CATSDADSNQETQYF

J gene: TRBJ1-2
V gene: TRBV9
D gene: .
clone size: many
CDR3 DNA: TGTGCCAGCAGCGTCCAGGGCGATTTTGCCTATGGCTACACCTTC
CDR3 protein: CASSVQGDFAYGYTF

J gene: TRBJ2-1
V gene: TRBV7-6
D gene: .
clone size: .
CDR3 DNA: TGTGCCAGCAGCTTAGCGGGAGGCTGGGGCAATGAGCAGTTCTTC
CDR3 protein: CASSLAGGWGNEQFF

J gene: TRBJ1-1
V gene: TRBV5-6
D gene: TRBD1
clone size: .
CDR3 DNA: TGTGCCAGCAGCTTGGAGGGGGCGCGGGGGACTGAAGCTTTCTTT
CDR3 protein: CASSLEGARGTEAFF

J gene: TRBJ2-1
V gene: TRBV20-1
D gene: .
clone size: few
CDR3 DNA: TGCAGTGCTAGAGCACGGCCAGGCCTAGACAATGAGCAGTTCTTC
CDR3 protein: CSARARPGLDNEQFF

J gene: TRBJ2-1
V gene: TRBV14
D gene: TRBD2
clone size: .
CDR3 DNA: TGTGCCAGCAGCCACGATGGACTAGCGGGAGGAAGAGGCCCCTACAATGAGCAGTTCTTC
CDR3 protein: CASSHDGLAGGRGPYNEQFF